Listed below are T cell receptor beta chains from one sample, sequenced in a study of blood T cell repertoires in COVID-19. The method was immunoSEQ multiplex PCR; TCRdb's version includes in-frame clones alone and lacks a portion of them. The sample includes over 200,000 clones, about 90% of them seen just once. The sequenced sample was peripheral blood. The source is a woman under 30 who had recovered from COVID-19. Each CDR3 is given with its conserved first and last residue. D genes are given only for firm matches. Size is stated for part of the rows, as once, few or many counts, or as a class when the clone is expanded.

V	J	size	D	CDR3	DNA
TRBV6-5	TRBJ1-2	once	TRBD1	CASLLGDSYFYGYTF	TGTGCCAGCTTATTAGGGGACAGCTATTTCTATGGCTACACCTTC
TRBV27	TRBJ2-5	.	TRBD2	CASSSTSGKAETQYF	TGTGCCAGCAGTTCTACTAGCGGAAAGGCAGAGACCCAGTACTTC
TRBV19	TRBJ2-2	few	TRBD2	CASSIGGRTGELFF	TGTGCCAGTAGTATTGGCGGGAGGACCGGGGAGCTGTTTTTT
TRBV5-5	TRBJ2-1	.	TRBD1	CASDDRGSNDNEQFF	TGTGCCAGCGATGACAGGGGTTCTAACGACAATGAGCAGTTCTTC
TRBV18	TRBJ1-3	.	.	CASSPGRVFSGNTIYF	TGTGCCAGCTCACCGGGGAGAGTGTTCTCTGGAAACACCATATATTTT
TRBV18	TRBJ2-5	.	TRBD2	CASSPSGRAGETQYF	TGTGCCAGCTCACCAAGCGGGAGGGCCGGGGAGACCCAGTACTTC
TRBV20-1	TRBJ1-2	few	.	CSALGLYGYTF	TGCAGTGCTCTGGGGCTTTATGGCTACACCTTC
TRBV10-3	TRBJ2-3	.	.	CAISEYRLASKDTQYF	TGTGCCATCAGTGAGTACCGGCTAGCAAGCAAAGATACGCAGTATTTT
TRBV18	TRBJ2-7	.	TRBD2	CASSPLDGRANTEQYF	TGTGCCAGCTCACCACTAGACGGGAGGGCCAACACCGAGCAGTACTTC
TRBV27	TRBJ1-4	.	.	CASSLLPVGPTNEKLFF	TGTGCCAGCAGTTTATTGCCAGTGGGGCCAACTAATGAAAAACTGTTTTTT
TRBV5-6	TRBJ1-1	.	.	CASSLDWGRTEAFF	TGTGCCAGCAGCTTGGATTGGGGCCGCACTGAAGCTTTCTTT
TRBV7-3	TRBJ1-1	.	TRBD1	CASSSRTGDDEAFF	TGTGCCAGCAGCTCGCGGACAGGGGATGATGAAGCTTTCTTT
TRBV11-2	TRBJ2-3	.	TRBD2	CASSLGLATDTQYF	TGTGCCAGCAGCCTAGGACTAGCCACAGATACGCAGTATTTT
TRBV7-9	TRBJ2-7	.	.	CASSLDVRGNEQYF	TGTGCCAGCAGCTTAGATGTCAGGGGAAACGAGCAGTACTTC
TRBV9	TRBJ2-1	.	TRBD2	CASSVVGTSGSSSYNEQFF	TGTGCCAGCAGCGTAGTGGGGACTAGCGGGAGCAGCTCCTACAATGAGCAGTTCTTC
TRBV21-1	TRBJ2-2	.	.	CASSKVPTGANTGELFF	TGTGCCAGCAGCAAAGTCCCCACAGGGGCCAACACCGGGGAGCTGTTTTTT
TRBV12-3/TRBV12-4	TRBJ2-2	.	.	CASSFPSYGELFF	TGTGCCAGCAGTTTTCCCTCGTACGGGGAGCTGTTTTTT